The next 26 T cell receptor beta chains were all read from a single sample in a study of T cells after yellow fever vaccination (dated by TCRdb to the late 2010s). The label giving this sample's treatment or condition can be read as: live attenuated yellow fever vaccine strain. Library preparation was by 5' RACE. Sequenced using an Illumina NovaSeq 6000. TCRdb cleaned the public reads at Q25 with fastp, built clones with MiXCR and kept in-frame beta chains. Each entry is one CDR3 protein sequence, shown with its most common DNA and genes. This sample has a few hundred thousand distinct CDR3 sequences in its table, and approximately 3.9% of those were observed once. The top ten clones comprise 23% of the sample. The sequences come from PBMCs, collected on the day of the yellow fever booster vaccination. The receptors were sampled from a man aged 18-30 years who received the YFV17D yellow fever vaccine.

This clonotype was picked up many times. The genes are TRBV5-1 and TRBJ2-5; the D gene is possibly TRBD1 (6 bases). The CDR3 loop spans 15 amino acids. Germline V gives CDR1 SGHRS, CDR2 YFSETQ. V gave up 0 bases and J gave up 5 bases, with 14 bases separating them. The CDR3 coding sequence is TGCGCCAGCAGCTTGGACTTCAGGGGTTCTGAGACCCAGTACTTC. Its translation: CASSLDFRGSETQYF.

The CDR3 here is CASSLLRQRGHTGELFF. The CDR3 nucleotides read TGTGCCAGCAGTTTACTTCGTCAGCGGGGACACACCGGGGAGCTGTTTTTT. V and J are TRBV27 and TRBJ2-2, with TRBD2 matching 7 bases. Germline lookup yields CDR1 MNHEY and CDR2 SMNVEV (reference sequence). V gave up 2 bases and J gave up 3 bases; unmatched junction bases: 9. There are 17 residues in the CDR3.

At least ten counts were recorded for this clonotype. This rearrangement joins TRBV5-1 to TRBJ1-1; 7 bases match TRBD1. CDR1 is SGHRS and CDR2 is YFSETQ in the germline V gene. After removal of 4 bases from V and 0 bases from J, the junction contained 6 bases not matched to a gene. This CDR3 contains 15 residues. CDR3 loop: CASSTTGVLNTEAFF. The CDR3 DNA reads TGCGCCAGCAGCACCACAGGGGTACTGAACACTGAAGCTTTCTTT.

The V call is TRBV7-2, the J call TRBJ2-7; TRBD1 agrees at 7 bases. The CDR3 loop spans 15 amino acids. Germline-derived CDR1 and CDR2 are SGHTA and FQGNSA. V lost 0 bases to trimming and J lost 2 bases; unmatched junction nucleotides: 4. The DNA of the CDR3 is TGTGCCAGCAGCTTAGCGGCCGGGACAGCCTACGAGCAGTACGTC. Translating it yields CASSLAAGTAYEQYV.

This clonotype was detected a few times. This rearrangement joins TRBV4-1 to TRBJ1-2; D gene unclear. The V end was cut by 1 base, the J end by 6 bases, with 24 bases between. CDR1 MGHRA and CDR2 YSYEKL come from the germline V gene. The CDR3 is made up of 18 amino acids. The CDR3 loop is CASSQVLVVKGSTHGYTF. The CDR3 bases are TGCGCCAGCAGCCAAGTGTTGGTGGTTAAAGGCAGCACTCATGGCTACACCTTC.

The sample holds many counts of this clonotype. This chain connects TRBV12-3 or TRBV12-4 to TRBJ2-5; D not certain. The V end lost 4 bases, the J end lost 4 bases, and 13 bases lay between the germline ends. This CDR3 has 14 amino acids. CDR3 DNA sequence: TGTGCCAGCAGTTCCTTGGGGTTCGGAGAGACCCAGTACTTC. Translating gives CASSSLGFGETQYF.

The chain employs TRBV11-2 and TRBJ1-4, with 8 bases that match TRBD1. The CDR3 extends over 19 amino acids. Germline values: CDR1 SGHAT, CDR2 FQNNGV. V gave up 4 bases and J gave up 8 bases; unmatched junction bases: 21. The CDR3 coding sequence is TGTGCCAGCAGCTCCCCCCTTTCGCTTAACAGGGGGTCGAAGGAAAAACTGTTTTTT. This encodes CASSSPLSLNRGSKEKLFF.

This clonotype was seen repeatedly, ten times or more. V usage is TRBV4-3 and J usage is TRBJ2-2; D possibly corresponds to TRBD1 (5 bases). V lost 3 bases and J lost 3, with 8 bases in between. CDR1 and CDR2 from the germline V gene are LGHNA and YSLEER. The CDR3 is 14 amino acids. The CDR3, as DNA: TGCGCCAGCAGCCATCAGGGCGACACCGGGGAGCTGTTTTTT. Translating it yields CASSHQGDTGELFF.

This rearrangement joins TRBV7-8 to TRBJ2-7; D is uncertain. There are 13 residues in the CDR3. Per the germline V gene, CDR1 is SGHVS and CDR2 is FQNEAQ. The ends were cut back, 3 bases at V and 1 base at J, with 7 bases in the middle. CDR3: CASSLDVSYEQYV. CDR3 in DNA: TGTGCCAGCAGCTTGGACGTTTCCTACGAGCAGTACGTC.

This clonotype was observed a handful of times. The chain recombines TRBV7-2 with TRBJ2-3; TRBD1 aligns across 9 bases. Germline V lookup: CDR1 SGHTA, CDR2 FQGNSA. This CDR3 has 15 residues. V lost 5 bases to trimming and J lost 7 bases; unmatched junction nucleotides: 10. CDR3 nucleotides: TGTGCCAGCAGCCGACAGGGGGATGCGGTGTATACGCAGTATTTT. Its protein is CASSRQGDAVYTQYF.

This clonotype was seen many times. The chain carries TRBV10-3 and TRBJ2-7, with 10 bases lining up with TRBD1. Germline V gene sequence: CDR1 ENHRY, CDR2 SYGVKD. The CDR3 totals 13 residues. V trimming: 6 bases; J trimming: 1 base; junction bases outside the gene matches: 0. CDR3 protein: CAIRGQGSYEQYV. The CDR3 DNA reads as TGTGCCATCAGGGGACAGGGGTCCTACGAGCAGTACGTC.

This clonotype was observed a few times. The chain couples TRBV12-5 to TRBJ2-5; D uncertain. The V gene lost 3 bases and the J gene lost 10 bases, with 9 bases spanning the gap. Germline-derived CDR1 and CDR2 are LGHNT and FRNRAP. CDR3 length: 11 amino acids. CDR3 in DNA: TGTGCTAGTGGTTTCATCGGTGTCCAGTACTTC. Its translation: CASGFIGVQYF.

The sample holds many counts of this clonotype. The gene calls are TRBV12-3 or TRBV12-4 and TRBJ2-7, with D perhaps matching TRBD1 (6 bases). The V gene lost 5 bases and the J gene lost 4 bases, with 12 bases spanning the gap. The CDR3 has 13 residues. CDR3 region: CASSQGQKYEQYV. In nucleotides, the CDR3 is TGTGCCAGCAGTCAAGGACAGAAATACGAGCAGTACGTC.

In its sample, this clonotype was seen a few times. The V gene is TRBV20-1, the J gene TRBJ2-1, with D possibly TRBD1 on 5 matching bases. The V gene's germline CDR1 is DFQATT and CDR2 SNEGSKA (reference sequence). Trimming left V 1 base short and J 0 bases short, with 7 bases between. The CDR3 sequence is 14 residues long. The DNA for the CDR3 is TGCAGTGCTAGAGGACAGAACTCCTACAATGAGCAGTTCTTC. It specifies CSARGQNSYNEQFF.

This clonotype occurred many times. V gene TRBV6-2 or TRBV6-3 combines with J gene TRBJ1-2; unclear D gene. The CDR3 sequence is 15 residues long. V lost 6 bases and J 4 bases, leaving 18 bases between the germline ends. Germline CDR1 and CDR2: MNHEY and SVGEGT. CDR3 sequence: CASSPAEVWAYGYTF. CDR3 bases: TGTGCCAGCAGCCCGGCGGAGGTTTGGGCCTATGGCTACACCTTC.

The genes are TRBV7-2 and TRBJ1-6; 8 nucleotides agree with TRBD1. CDR1 is SGHTA, CDR2 FQGNSA, per germline. V trimming: 4 bases; J trimming: 11 bases; junction bases outside the gene matches: 7. CDR3 length: 14 amino acids. In nucleotides, the CDR3 is TGTGCCAGCAGCTCAAACAGGGGGACTGCACCCCTCCACTTT. Residues: CASSSNRGTAPLHF.

This clonotype showed up just a few times. The chain employs TRBV7-9 and TRBJ2-5; D is unresolved. In germline, CDR1 is SEHNR, CDR2 FQNEAQ (reference sequence). Trimming removed 4 bases from V and 4 bases from J, with 7 bases in between. The CDR3 spans 12 residues. The CDR3 spells CASSSFGETQYF. CDR3 nucleotide sequence: TGTGCCAGCAGCTCCTTTGGAGAGACCCAGTACTTC.

J is TRBJ1-4 and V is TRBV7-9; tentatively, D is TRBD1 (5 bases). CDR1 is SEHNR and CDR2 is FQNEAQ in the germline V gene (reference sequence). The V end lost 2 bases, the J end lost 8 bases, and 18 bases lay between the germline ends. The CDR3 has 16 residues. The CDR3 sequence is CASSLTGPQPFEKLFF. The CDR3 DNA reads as TGTGCCAGCAGCTTAACGGGACCTCAGCCCTTCGAAAAACTGTTTTTT.

This clonotype was counted only a few times. This chain connects TRBV18 to TRBJ2-3; D perhaps matches TRBD2 (5 bases). The germline CDR1 and CDR2 sequences are KGHSH and LQKENI. This CDR3 is 14 amino acids long. V lost 1 base and J lost 5, with 10 bases in between. Here the CDR3 reads CASSPLGSRDTQYF. DNA of the CDR3: TGTGCCAGCTCACCACTAGGGAGCCGAGATACGCAGTATTTT.

This clonotype was counted at least ten times. In DNA, the CDR3 is TGCAGTGCTAGGATGACTAGCGGGGATGGGACCCAGTACTTC. It specifies CSARMTSGDGTQYF. V usage is TRBV20-1 and J usage is TRBJ2-5, with 11 nucleotides matching TRBD2. V lost 3 bases, J lost 7 bases, and 7 bases stayed unmatched. The length of the CDR3 is 14 residues. Germline V gene sequence: CDR1 DFQATT, CDR2 SNEGSKA (reference sequence).

This clonotype was observed at least ten times. This chain uses TRBV4-2 with TRBJ2-2; D gene uncertain. The CDR3 length is 13 residues. The germline CDR1 and CDR2 sequences are LGHNA and YNFKEQ. Deletions cut 3 bases from V and 6 bases from J, with 8 bases between. The CDR3 sequence: CASSQVSAGELFF. The CDR3 DNA reads as TGTGCCAGCAGCCAGGTTTCGGCCGGGGAGCTGTTTTTT.

The table lists this clonotype with many counts. This chain connects TRBV5-1 to TRBJ2-1, with unresolved D. This CDR3 contains 13 residues. V gave up 1 base and J gave up 6 bases, with 8 bases separating them. Germline V gene sequence: CDR1 SGHRS, CDR2 YFSETQ. CDR3 DNA sequence: TGCGCCAGCAGCTTGTTCGGGTCCAATGAGCAGTTCTTC. Its protein product is CASSLFGSNEQFF.

The chain is built from TRBV3-1 and TRBJ1-5; D uncertain. The CDR3 has 14 residues. Germline assignment: CDR1 LGHDT and CDR2 YNNKEL (reference sequence). The germline V and J ends were trimmed by 11 bases and 2 bases, with 16 bases remaining between them. DNA for the CDR3: TGTGCCGTCGGTGGATCGGGCGGCAATCAGCCCCAGCATTTT. Translating gives CAVGGSGGNQPQHF.

The chain couples TRBV7-8 to TRBJ2-1; TRBD2 matches 8 bases. The CDR3 length is 17 residues. After removal of 5 bases from V and 8 bases from J, the junction contained 17 bases not matched to a gene. CDR1 is SGHVS and CDR2 is FQNEAQ in the germline V gene. This CDR3 is CASSPRGRGGLGHEQFF. DNA for the CDR3: TGTGCCAGCAGCCCCCGTGGACGGGGGGGCCTGGGACATGAGCAGTTCTTC.

This clonotype was recorded many times. The rearrangement uses TRBV5-1 and TRBJ2-3; 9 positions match TRBD2. This CDR3 is built from 17 residues. V shed 0 bases, J shed 1 base, and the junction held 6 bases outside the gene matches. The germline gives CDR1 SGHRS, CDR2 YFSETQ. The CDR3 sequence: CASSLAAVAGGTDTQYF. As DNA, the CDR3 is TGCGCCAGCAGCTTGGCCGCAGTAGCGGGGGGCACAGATACGCAGTATTTT.

The rearrangement links TRBV30 to TRBJ1-1; 7 bases map to TRBD1. Per germline, CDR1 GTSNPN and CDR2 SVGIG (reference sequence). This CDR3 has 13 residues. With 5 bases clipped from V and 1 base from J, the junction kept 4 bases outside the gene matches. The CDR3 here is CAWSGGRNTEAFF. CDR3 coding DNA: TGTGCCTGGTCAGGGGGACGGAACACTGAAGCTTTCTTT.